These T cell receptor beta chains were read from a single sample in a study of T-cell reconstitution after alpha-beta-depleted transplantation in children. TCRdb passed the PCR reads through MiXCR, listing each CDR3 protein once. The sample includes some 340,000 distinct CDR3 sequences, under 13% seen only once; the top ten take around 2.3%. This specimen consisted of PBMCs from the stem cell graft donor, obtained from the stem cell graft. The receptors were gathered from a human donor who donated a stem cell graft to a child with acute lymphoblastic leukemia. The CDR3 runs from the conserved cysteine through the conserved F or W. A D gene is named only where the DNA matches it firmly. Clone size is not always given. Where it is, it says once, few, many or a class for expanded clones.

v_gene,d_gene,len,j_gene,abundance,CDR3aa,CDR3nt
TRBV27,NA,18,TRBJ2-6,once,CARIYRKGVPGGANVLTF,TGTGCCAGGATATATAGGAAGGGAGTGCCGGGTGGGGCCAACGTCCTGACTTTC
TRBV7-9,NA,17,TRBJ2-5,few,CASSSPEDIRGFETQYF,TGTGCCAGCAGCTCGCCCGAGGATATAAGGGGCTTCGAGACCCAGTACTTC
TRBV7-9,NA,14,TRBJ1-5,NA,CASSSGYTNQPQHF,TGTGCCAGCAGTTCAGGGTATACCAATCAGCCCCAGCATTTT
TRBV4-1,TRBD1,16,TRBJ2-3,few,CASSQGGRGSTDTQYF,TGCGCCAGCAGCCAAGGGGGCAGGGGGAGCACAGATACGCAGTATTTT
TRBV11-2,TRBD2,15,TRBJ2-3,few,CASSAPSGGQDTQYF,TGTGCCAGCAGCGCCCCATCGGGAGGGCAAGATACGCAGTATTTT
TRBV4-2,NA,15,TRBJ1-4,few,CASSQEWGAGEKLFF,TGTGCCAGCAGCCAAGAATGGGGGGCCGGGGAAAAACTGTTTTTT
TRBV7-9,NA,17,TRBJ2-1,few,CASSLGWGGGNYNEQFF,TGTGCCAGCAGCTTAGGCTGGGGGGGCGGGAACTACAATGAGCAGTTCTTC
TRBV5-1,TRBD2,16,TRBJ2-1,NA,CASSFLAGSSYNEQFF,TGCGCCAGCAGCTTCTTAGCGGGGTCCTCCTACAATGAGCAGTTCTTC
TRBV7-6,TRBD1,16,TRBJ2-1,many,CASSPMGQGDYNEQFF,TGTGCCAGCAGCCCTATGGGACAGGGGGATTACAATGAGCAGTTCTTC
TRBV12-3/TRBV12-4,NA,15,TRBJ2-6,few,CASDMGGSGANVLTF,TGTGCCAGCGATATGGGGGGCTCTGGGGCCAACGTCCTGACTTTC
TRBV12-3/TRBV12-4,TRBD1,14,TRBJ2-7,NA,CASTDRGDSYEQYF,TGTGCCAGCACCGACAGGGGGGACTCCTACGAGCAGTACTTC
TRBV12-3/TRBV12-4,TRBD1,16,TRBJ2-7,NA,CASSFGGRTGDEEQYF,TGTGCCAGCAGCTTTGGCGGCAGGACAGGGGATGAGGAGCAGTACTTC
TRBV4-3,NA,16,TRBJ2-5,NA,CASSQDWDAGRETQYF,TGCGCCAGCAGCCAAGATTGGGACGCAGGGCGGGAGACCCAGTACTTC
TRBV29-1,NA,12,TRBJ1-3,few,CSGGNSGNTIYF,TGCAGTGGCGGGAACTCTGGAAACACCATATATTTT
TRBV6-2/TRBV6-3,NA,16,TRBJ2-5,few,CASRTVREGGRETQYF,TGTGCCAGCAGGACGGTCCGGGAAGGGGGGCGAGAGACCCAGTACTTC
TRBV3-1,TRBD1,14,TRBJ2-1,few,CASSKSDRGHEQFF,TGTGCCAGCAGCAAATCGGACAGGGGCCATGAGCAGTTCTTC
TRBV6-2/TRBV6-3,NA,19,TRBJ2-7,few,CASSYSMGGSTLQSYEQYF,TGTGCCAGCAGTTACTCGATGGGCGGCAGTACCCTCCAGTCCTACGAGCAGTACTTC
TRBV7-8,NA,17,TRBJ1-5,NA,CASSIPLGPTRGQPQHF,TGTGCCAGCAGCATTCCTCTAGGTCCGACTAGAGGTCAGCCCCAGCATTTT
TRBV30,NA,13,TRBJ1-2,NA,CAWSIGGNYGYTF,TGTGCCTGGAGTATAGGGGGAAACTATGGCTACACCTTC
TRBV5-8,NA,17,TRBJ2-1,few,CASSRWGRFGSYNEQFF,TGTGCCAGCAGCCGGTGGGGGAGGTTTGGGTCCTACAATGAGCAGTTCTTC